The rows below give T cell receptor beta chains drawn from one sample of a study of blood T cell repertoires in COVID-19. The method was immunoSEQ multiplex PCR; TCRdb's version includes in-frame clones alone and lacks a portion of them. The sample has 120,000 to 150,000 clones; just under 90% are singletons. The sequencing input was peripheral blood. These receptors were collected from a woman between 40 and 55 years old with acute or convalescent COVID-19. The CDR3 runs from the conserved cysteine through the conserved F or W. D genes are given only for firm matches. Clone size is shown for a subset of rows, as once, few, many or a class of expanded clone.

CSVDSAGGDEQYF,TGCAGCGTTGATTCGGCAGGGGGCGACGAGCAGTACTTC,TRBV29-1,TRBD1,TRBJ2-7,-
CASSRRQGPLKTQYF,TGTGCCAGCAGCCGGCGACAGGGGCCCCTGAAGACCCAGTACTTC,TRBV28,TRBD1,TRBJ2-5,-
CAIRDQGVTGELFF,TGTGCCATCAGAGATCAGGGGGTGACCGGGGAGCTGTTTTTT,TRBV10-3,TRBD1,TRBJ2-2,-
CASSYSGGSSYNEQFF,TGTGCCAGCAGTTACTCGGGGGGTAGCTCCTACAATGAGCAGTTCTTC,TRBV6-5,-,TRBJ2-1,-
CASKTGPNYGYTF,TGTGCCAGCAAAACAGGGCCCAACTATGGCTACACCTTC,TRBV28,-,TRBJ1-2,-
CASNDRDNYGYTF,TGTGCCAGCAACGACAGGGATAACTATGGCTACACCTTC,TRBV19,TRBD1,TRBJ1-2,-
CASSSLPRGRDNEQFF,TGCGCCAGCAGCTCCCTCCCCAGGGGGCGAGATAATGAGCAGTTCTTC,TRBV5-1,TRBD1,TRBJ2-1,-
CASSSSGSLGDTQYF,TGTGCCAGCAGTTCAAGCGGGAGCCTCGGCGATACGCAGTATTTT,TRBV7-9,TRBD2,TRBJ2-3,once
CAIWEASYNEQFF,TGTGCCATATGGGAGGCCTCCTACAATGAGCAGTTCTTC,TRBV2,-,TRBJ2-1,few
CASSLMAGGTEAFF,TGTGCCAGCAGCTTAATGGCAGGGGGCACTGAAGCTTTCTTT,TRBV7-3,TRBD1,TRBJ1-1,-
CASSSRQSSMGYTF,TGTGCCAGCAGCTCTAGGCAGTCCTCTATGGGCTACACCTTC,TRBV7-8,-,TRBJ1-2,few
CASNTGSYSNQPQHF,TGTGCCAGTAATACCGGGTCTTATAGCAATCAGCCCCAGCATTTT,TRBV19,-,TRBJ1-5,-
CASSLAGVEQFF,TGTGCCAGCAGCCTGGCGGGAGTTGAGCAGTTCTTC,TRBV3-1/TRBV3-2,TRBD2,TRBJ2-1,-
CASSSAGGSYNSPLHF,TGTGCCAGCAGTTCGGCAGGGGGCTCCTATAATTCACCCCTCCACTTT,TRBV6-5,TRBD1,TRBJ1-6,once
CSVLWTGNYEQYF,TGCAGCGTTCTTTGGACAGGGAACTACGAGCAGTACTTC,TRBV29-1,TRBD1,TRBJ2-7,once
CASSLTVGGSDEQYF,TGTGCCAGCAGTCTAACAGTTGGTGGTAGCGACGAGCAGTACTTC,TRBV6-5,-,TRBJ2-7,-
CASSPSTGANSPLHF,TGTGCCAGCAGTCCATCGACAGGGGCGAATTCACCCCTCCACTTT,TRBV28,TRBD1,TRBJ1-6,-
CASSFLDRSSYEQYF,TGTGCCAGCAGCTTCCTGGACAGGAGCTCCTACGAGCAGTACTTC,TRBV7-2,TRBD1,TRBJ2-7,once
CASSPIDQPQHF,TGTGCCAGCAGCCCTATAGATCAGCCCCAGCATTTT,TRBV27,-,TRBJ1-5,few
CASTASLMSAEAFF,TGCGCCAGCACCGCATCCTTAATGTCGGCTGAAGCTTTCTTT,TRBV5-1,-,TRBJ1-1,-
CASSTDGTGATYEQYF,TGTGCCAGCAGCACCGATGGGACAGGGGCTACCTACGAGCAGTACTTC,TRBV7-2,TRBD1,TRBJ2-7,-
CAISGQGDYSNQPQHF,TGTGCCATCTCGGGACAGGGCGATTATAGCAATCAGCCCCAGCATTTT,TRBV10-3,TRBD1,TRBJ1-5,-
CASSFQGQGYGYTF,TGTGCCAGCAGTTTCCAAGGACAGGGCTATGGCTACACCTTC,TRBV27,TRBD1,TRBJ1-2,once
CATSEDRVNQPQHF,TGTGCCACCTCGGAAGACAGGGTCAATCAGCCCCAGCATTTT,TRBV19,TRBD1,TRBJ1-5,-
CASSPPTGSGANVLTF,TGTGCCAGCTCACCACCTACAGGCTCTGGGGCCAACGTCCTGACTTTC,TRBV18,-,TRBJ2-6,-
CASSLTAGGGARSEKLFF,TGTGCCAGCAGCTTAACTGCGGGAGGAGGGGCGAGATCTGAAAAACTGTTTTTT,TRBV7-2,-,TRBJ1-4,-
CASSQQGGQSNF,TGTGCCAGCAGCCAACAAGGGGGACAGTCGAACTTC,TRBV14,TRBD1,TRBJ2-7,-
CASRRGLGGYEQYF,TGTGCCAGCAGACGAGGACTTGGAGGTTACGAGCAGTACTTC,TRBV6-5,-,TRBJ2-7,-
CASSPLVRGGPYTPGANVLTF,TGTGCCAGTAGTCCCCTGGTGAGGGGAGGTCCCTACACTCCTGGGGCCAACGTCCTGACTTTC,TRBV19,-,TRBJ2-6,-
CASSPRDSIYSNTEAFF,TGTGCCAGCAGCCCCCGGGACAGTATATACTCGAACACTGAAGCTTTCTTT,TRBV21-1,-,TRBJ1-1,-
CASSSRQFPTEQYF,TGTGCCAGCAGTTCGAGACAATTTCCTACGGAGCAGTACTTC,TRBV28,-,TRBJ2-7,-
CASSFPGHSYGYTF,TGTGCCAGCAGCTTTCCGGGACATAGCTATGGCTACACCTTC,TRBV7-9,-,TRBJ1-2,-
CASSQTGQWNTEAFF,TGCGCCAGCAGCCAAACCGGACAGTGGAACACTGAAGCTTTCTTT,TRBV4-3,-,TRBJ1-1,-
CASSPRGERQPQHF,TGTGCCAGCAGTCCCCGGGGGGAGAGGCAGCCCCAGCATTTT,TRBV27,-,TRBJ1-5,-
CASMGQDGSPLHF,TGCGCCAGCATGGGACAGGATGGTTCACCCCTCCACTTT,TRBV5-1,TRBD1,TRBJ1-6,-
CASSRSVPTYNEQFF,TGTGCCAGCAGCCGCAGCGTGCCGACCTACAATGAGCAGTTCTTC,TRBV3-1/TRBV3-2,-,TRBJ2-1,-
CASSMTGGNGYGYTF,TGTGCCAGCAGCATGACAGGGGGCAACGGGTATGGCTACACCTTC,TRBV5-6,TRBD1,TRBJ1-2,-
CASSPGQPYGYTF,TGTGCCAGCAGTCCGGGACAGCCCTATGGCTACACCTTC,TRBV3-1/TRBV3-2,TRBD1,TRBJ1-2,few
CASSVGGGTYNEQFF,TGTGCCAGCAGCGTCGGCGGGGGGACCTACAATGAGCAGTTCTTC,TRBV9,TRBD2,TRBJ2-1,-
CASSSKPGLAGGNEQFF,TGTGCCAGCAGCTCGAAACCCGGACTAGCGGGGGGGAATGAGCAGTTCTTC,TRBV7-2,TRBD2,TRBJ2-1,-
CATSEAGGLGEKLFF,TGTGCCACCAGCGAGGCAGGGGGCTTGGGTGAAAAACTGTTTTTT,TRBV15,TRBD1,TRBJ1-4,-
CASSYGRRYSSPLHF,TGTGCCAGCAGTTACGGGCGACGCTATAGTTCACCCCTCCACTTT,TRBV6-2/TRBV6-3,-,TRBJ1-6,-
CASSLIPGLNTEAFF,TGCGCCAGCAGCTTGATCCCGGGACTCAACACTGAAGCTTTCTTT,TRBV5-1,-,TRBJ1-1,-
CASSAGDREKLFF,TGTGCCAGCAGCGCGGGGGACCGTGAAAAACTGTTTTTT,TRBV13,-,TRBJ1-4,-
CASSREGRGAEAFF,TGTGCCAGCAGCCGAGAGGGTAGAGGAGCTGAAGCTTTCTTT,TRBV5-6,-,TRBJ1-1,-
CATISAVGDTEAFF,TGTGCCACCATCTCCGCGGTTGGCGACACTGAAGCTTTCTTT,TRBV2,-,TRBJ1-1,-
CASSQSPSVSPDTQYF,TGCGCCAGCAGTCAATCCCCTAGCGTTTCCCCAGATACGCAGTATTTT,TRBV23-1,-,TRBJ2-3,-
CASSYGLARGYTF,TGTGCCAGCAGTTACGGCCTCGCCCGCGGCTACACCTTC,TRBV6-5,-,TRBJ1-2,-
CASSQGRGGHDEQYF,TGCGCCAGCAGCCAAGGTCGGGGGGGACATGACGAGCAGTACTTC,TRBV4-1,TRBD2,TRBJ2-7,-
CASSYGTSGSSYEQYF,TGTGCCAGCAGTTACGGGACTAGCGGGAGCTCCTACGAGCAGTACTTC,TRBV6-5,TRBD2,TRBJ2-7,-
CASSPRVNTEAFF,TGTGCCAGCAGCCCGAGGGTGAACACTGAAGCTTTCTTT,TRBV9,-,TRBJ1-1,-
CASSRGLEGTDTQYF,TGTGCCAGCAGTCGGGGACTAGAGGGCACAGATACGCAGTATTTT,TRBV6-5,TRBD2,TRBJ2-3,-
CASSSQEGNEAFF,TGTGCCAGTAGTTCCCAGGAGGGGAATGAAGCTTTCTTT,TRBV19,-,TRBJ1-1,-
CASSFAGLTSYEQYF,TGTGCCAGCAGTTTCGCAGGGCTTACCTCCTACGAGCAGTACTTC,TRBV28,-,TRBJ2-7,-